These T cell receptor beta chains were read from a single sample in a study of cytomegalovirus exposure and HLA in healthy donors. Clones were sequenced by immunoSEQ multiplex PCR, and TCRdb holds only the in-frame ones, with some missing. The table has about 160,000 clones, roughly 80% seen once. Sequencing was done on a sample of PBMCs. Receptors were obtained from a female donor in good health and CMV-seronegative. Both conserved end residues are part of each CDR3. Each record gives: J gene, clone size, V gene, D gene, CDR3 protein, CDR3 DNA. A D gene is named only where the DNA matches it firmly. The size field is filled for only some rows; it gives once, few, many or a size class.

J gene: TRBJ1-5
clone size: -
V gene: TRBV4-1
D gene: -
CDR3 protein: CASSQDSRQSNQPQHF
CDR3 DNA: TGCGCCAGCAGCCAAGATTCTCGACAGAGCAATCAGCCCCAGCATTTT

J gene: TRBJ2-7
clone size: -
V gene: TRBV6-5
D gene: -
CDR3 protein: CASSYSRQDLYEQYF
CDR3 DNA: TGTGCCAGCAGTTACTCGAGACAGGACCTCTACGAGCAGTACTTC

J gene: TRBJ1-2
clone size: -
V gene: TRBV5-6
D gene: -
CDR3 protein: CASTPGGNYGYTF
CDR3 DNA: TGTGCCAGCACCCCAGGCGGGAACTATGGCTACACCTTC

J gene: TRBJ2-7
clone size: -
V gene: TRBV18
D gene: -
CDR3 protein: CASSDRTSSYEQYF
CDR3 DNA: TGTGCCAGCTCCGACAGGACAAGCTCCTACGAGCAGTACTTC

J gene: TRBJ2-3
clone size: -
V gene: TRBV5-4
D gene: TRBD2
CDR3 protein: CASSGTSGPTNTQYF
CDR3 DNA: TGTGCCAGCAGCGGAACTAGCGGCCCCACGAATACGCAGTATTTT

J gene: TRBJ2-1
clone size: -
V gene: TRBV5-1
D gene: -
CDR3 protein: CASSLPTMVDEQFF
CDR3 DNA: TGCGCCAGCAGCCTTCCGACTATGGTTGATGAGCAGTTCTTC

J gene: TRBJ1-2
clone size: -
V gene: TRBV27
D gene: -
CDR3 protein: CASNPTGSNYGYTF
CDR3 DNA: TGTGCCAGCAACCCCACAGGATCTAACTATGGCTACACCTTC

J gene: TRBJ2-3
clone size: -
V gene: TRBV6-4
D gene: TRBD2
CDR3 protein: CASSRTTSGGSQDTQYF
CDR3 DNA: TGTGCCAGCAGTCGTACCACTAGCGGGGGCTCTCAAGATACGCAGTATTTT

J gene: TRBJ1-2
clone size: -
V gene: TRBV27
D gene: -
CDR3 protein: CASSSQNRVYGYTF
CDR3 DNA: TGTGCCAGCAGTTCCCAGAACAGGGTCTATGGCTACACCTTC

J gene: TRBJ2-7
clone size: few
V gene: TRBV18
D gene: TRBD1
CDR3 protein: CASSPPGQGRYEQYF
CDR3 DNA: TGTGCCAGCTCACCCCCGGGACAGGGGAGGTACGAGCAGTACTTC

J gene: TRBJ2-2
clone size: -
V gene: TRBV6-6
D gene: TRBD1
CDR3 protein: CASTQDRGRTGELFF
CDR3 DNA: TGTGCCAGCACCCAGGACAGGGGGCGAACCGGGGAGCTGTTTTTT

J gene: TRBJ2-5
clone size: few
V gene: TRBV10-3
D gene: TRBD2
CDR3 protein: CAISSGSGDETQYF
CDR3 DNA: TGTGCCATCAGTAGCGGGAGCGGTGACGAGACCCAGTACTTC

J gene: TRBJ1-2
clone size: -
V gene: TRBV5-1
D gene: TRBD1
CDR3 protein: CASSSGTGSDYTF
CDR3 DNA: TGCGCCAGCAGCTCCGGGACAGGGTCGGACTACACCTTC

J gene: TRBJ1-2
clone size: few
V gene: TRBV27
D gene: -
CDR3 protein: CASSSPAGLSYGYTF
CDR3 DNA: TGTGCCAGCAGTTCCCCAGCAGGGTTGAGCTATGGCTACACCTTC

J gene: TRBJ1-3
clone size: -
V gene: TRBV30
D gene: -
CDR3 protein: CAWRAGRAPTSGNTIYF
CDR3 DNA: TGTGCCTGGAGGGCAGGCCGAGCCCCAACCTCTGGAAACACCATATATTTT

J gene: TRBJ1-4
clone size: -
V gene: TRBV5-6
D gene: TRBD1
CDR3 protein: CASSPDRQGREKLFF
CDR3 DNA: TGTGCCAGCAGCCCTGACAGACAGGGTAGGGAAAAACTGTTTTTT

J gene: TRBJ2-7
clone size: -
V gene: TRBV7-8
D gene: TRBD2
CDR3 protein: CASSLAGATSYEQYF
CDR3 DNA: TGTGCCAGCAGCCTAGCGGGAGCGACGTCCTACGAGCAGTACTTC

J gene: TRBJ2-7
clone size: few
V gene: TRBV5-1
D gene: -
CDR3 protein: CASSLNFLRGTYEQYF
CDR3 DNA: TGCGCCAGCAGCTTAAACTTCCTTCGGGGGACCTACGAGCAGTACTTC

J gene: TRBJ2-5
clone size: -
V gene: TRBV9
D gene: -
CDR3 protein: CASSVVGGQETQYF
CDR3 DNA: TGTGCCAGCAGCGTAGTAGGGGGCCAAGAGACCCAGTACTTC